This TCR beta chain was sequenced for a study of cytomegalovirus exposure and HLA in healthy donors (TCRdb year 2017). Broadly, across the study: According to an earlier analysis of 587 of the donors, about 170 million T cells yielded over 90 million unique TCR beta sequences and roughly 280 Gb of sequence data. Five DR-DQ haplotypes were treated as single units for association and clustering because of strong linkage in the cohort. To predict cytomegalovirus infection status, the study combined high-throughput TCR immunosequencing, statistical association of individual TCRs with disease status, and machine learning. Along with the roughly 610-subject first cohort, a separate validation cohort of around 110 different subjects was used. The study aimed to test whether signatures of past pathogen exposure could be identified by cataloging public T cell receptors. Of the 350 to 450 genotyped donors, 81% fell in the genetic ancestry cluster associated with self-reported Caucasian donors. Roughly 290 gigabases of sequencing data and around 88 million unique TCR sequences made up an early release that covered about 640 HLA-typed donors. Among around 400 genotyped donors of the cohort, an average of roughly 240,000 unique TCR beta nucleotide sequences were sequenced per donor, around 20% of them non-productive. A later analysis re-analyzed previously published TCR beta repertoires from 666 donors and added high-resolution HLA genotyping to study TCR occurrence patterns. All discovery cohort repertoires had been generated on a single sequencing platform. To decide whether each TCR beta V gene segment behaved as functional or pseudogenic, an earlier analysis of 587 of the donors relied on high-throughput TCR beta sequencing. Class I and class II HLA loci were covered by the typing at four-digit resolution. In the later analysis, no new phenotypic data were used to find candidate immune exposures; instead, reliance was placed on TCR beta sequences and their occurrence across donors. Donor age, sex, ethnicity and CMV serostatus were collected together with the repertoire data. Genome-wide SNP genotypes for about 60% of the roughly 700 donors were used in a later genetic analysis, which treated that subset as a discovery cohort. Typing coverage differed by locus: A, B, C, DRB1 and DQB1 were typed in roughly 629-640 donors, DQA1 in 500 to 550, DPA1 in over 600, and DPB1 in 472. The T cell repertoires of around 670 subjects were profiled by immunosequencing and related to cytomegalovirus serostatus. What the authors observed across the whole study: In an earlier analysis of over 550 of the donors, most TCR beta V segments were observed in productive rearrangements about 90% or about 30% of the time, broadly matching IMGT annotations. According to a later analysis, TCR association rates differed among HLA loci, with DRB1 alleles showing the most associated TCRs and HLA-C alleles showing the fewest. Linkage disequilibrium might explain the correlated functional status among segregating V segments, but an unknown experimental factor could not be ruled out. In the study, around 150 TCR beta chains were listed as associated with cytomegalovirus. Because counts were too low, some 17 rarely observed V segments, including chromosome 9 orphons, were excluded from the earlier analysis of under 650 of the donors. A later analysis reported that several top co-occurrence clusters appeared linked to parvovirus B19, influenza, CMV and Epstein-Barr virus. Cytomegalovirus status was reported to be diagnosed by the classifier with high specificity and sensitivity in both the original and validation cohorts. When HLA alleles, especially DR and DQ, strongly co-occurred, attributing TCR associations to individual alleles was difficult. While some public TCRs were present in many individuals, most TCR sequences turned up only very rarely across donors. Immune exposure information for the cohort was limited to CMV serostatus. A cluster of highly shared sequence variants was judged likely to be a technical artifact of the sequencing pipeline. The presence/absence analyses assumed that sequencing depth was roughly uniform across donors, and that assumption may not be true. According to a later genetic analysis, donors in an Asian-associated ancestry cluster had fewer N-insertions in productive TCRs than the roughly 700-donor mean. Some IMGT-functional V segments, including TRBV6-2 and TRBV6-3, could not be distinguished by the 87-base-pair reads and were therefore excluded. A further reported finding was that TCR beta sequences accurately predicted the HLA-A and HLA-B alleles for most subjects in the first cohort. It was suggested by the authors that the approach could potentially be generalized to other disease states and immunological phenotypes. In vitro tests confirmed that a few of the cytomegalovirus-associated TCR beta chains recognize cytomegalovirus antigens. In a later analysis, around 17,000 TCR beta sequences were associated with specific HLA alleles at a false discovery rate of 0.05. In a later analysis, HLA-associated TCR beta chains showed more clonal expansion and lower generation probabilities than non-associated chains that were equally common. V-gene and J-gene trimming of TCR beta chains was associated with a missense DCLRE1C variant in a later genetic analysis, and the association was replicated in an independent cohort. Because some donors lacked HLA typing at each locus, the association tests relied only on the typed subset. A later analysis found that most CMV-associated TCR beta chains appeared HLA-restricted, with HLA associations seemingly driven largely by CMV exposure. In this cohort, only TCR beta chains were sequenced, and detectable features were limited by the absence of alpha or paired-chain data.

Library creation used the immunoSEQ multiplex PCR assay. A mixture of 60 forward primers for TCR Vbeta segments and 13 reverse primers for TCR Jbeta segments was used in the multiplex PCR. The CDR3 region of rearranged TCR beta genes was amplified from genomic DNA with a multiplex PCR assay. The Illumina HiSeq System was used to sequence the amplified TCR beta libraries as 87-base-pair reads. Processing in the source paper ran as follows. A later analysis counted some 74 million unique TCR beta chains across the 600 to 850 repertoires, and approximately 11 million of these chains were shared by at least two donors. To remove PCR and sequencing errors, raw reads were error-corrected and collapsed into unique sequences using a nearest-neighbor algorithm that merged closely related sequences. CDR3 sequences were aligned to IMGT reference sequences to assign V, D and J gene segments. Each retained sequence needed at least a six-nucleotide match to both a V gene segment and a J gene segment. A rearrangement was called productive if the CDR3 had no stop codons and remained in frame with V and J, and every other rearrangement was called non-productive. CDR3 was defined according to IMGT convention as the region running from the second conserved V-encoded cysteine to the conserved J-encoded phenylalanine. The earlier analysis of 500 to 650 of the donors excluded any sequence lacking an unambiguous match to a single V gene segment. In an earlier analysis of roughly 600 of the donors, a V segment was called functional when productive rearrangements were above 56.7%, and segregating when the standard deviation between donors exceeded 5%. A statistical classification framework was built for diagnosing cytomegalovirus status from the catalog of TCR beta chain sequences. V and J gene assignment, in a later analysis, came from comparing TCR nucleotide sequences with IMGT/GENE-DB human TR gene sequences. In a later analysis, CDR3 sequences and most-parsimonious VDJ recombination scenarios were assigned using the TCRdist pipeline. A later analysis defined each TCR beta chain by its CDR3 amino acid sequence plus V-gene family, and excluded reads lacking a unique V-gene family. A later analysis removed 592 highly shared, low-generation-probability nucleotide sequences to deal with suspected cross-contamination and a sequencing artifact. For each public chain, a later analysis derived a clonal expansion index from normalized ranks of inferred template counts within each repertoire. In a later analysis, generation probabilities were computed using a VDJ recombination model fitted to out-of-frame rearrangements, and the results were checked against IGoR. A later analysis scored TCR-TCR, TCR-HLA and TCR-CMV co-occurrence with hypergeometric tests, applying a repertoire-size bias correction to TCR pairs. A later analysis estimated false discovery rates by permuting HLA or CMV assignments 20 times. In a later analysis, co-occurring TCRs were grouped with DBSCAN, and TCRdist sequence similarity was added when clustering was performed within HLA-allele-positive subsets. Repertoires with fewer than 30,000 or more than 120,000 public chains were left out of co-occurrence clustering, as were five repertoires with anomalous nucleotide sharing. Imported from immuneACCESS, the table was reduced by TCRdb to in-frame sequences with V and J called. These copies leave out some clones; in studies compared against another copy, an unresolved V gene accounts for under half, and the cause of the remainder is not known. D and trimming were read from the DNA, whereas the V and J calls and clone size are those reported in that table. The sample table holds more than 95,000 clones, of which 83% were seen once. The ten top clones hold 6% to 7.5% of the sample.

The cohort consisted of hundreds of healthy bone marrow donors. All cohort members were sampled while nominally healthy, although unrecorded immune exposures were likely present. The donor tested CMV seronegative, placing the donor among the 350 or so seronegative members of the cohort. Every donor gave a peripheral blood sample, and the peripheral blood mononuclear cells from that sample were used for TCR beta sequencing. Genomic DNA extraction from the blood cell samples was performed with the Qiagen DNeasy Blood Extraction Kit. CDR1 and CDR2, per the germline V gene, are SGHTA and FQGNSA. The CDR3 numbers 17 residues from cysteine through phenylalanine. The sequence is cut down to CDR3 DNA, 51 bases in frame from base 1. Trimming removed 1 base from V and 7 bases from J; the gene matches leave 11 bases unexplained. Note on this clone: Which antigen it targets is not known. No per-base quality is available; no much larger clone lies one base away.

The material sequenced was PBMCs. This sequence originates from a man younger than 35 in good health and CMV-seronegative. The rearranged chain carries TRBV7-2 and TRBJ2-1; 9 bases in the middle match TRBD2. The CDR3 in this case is CASSLVGAGGPKNEQFF. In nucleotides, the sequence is TGTGCCAGCAGCTTAGTAGGGGCGGGAGGGCCAAAAAATGAGCAGTTCTTC.